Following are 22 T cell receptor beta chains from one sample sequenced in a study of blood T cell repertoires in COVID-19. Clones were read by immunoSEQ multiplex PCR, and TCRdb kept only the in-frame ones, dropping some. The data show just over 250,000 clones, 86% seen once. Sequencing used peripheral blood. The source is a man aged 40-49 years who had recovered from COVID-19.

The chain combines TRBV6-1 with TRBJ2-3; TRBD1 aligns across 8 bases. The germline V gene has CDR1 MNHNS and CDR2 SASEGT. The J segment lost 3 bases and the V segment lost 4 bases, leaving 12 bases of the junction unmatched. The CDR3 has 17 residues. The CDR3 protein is CASSGRSNRGRTDTQYF. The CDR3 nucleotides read TGTGCCAGCAGTGGGCGGTCCAACAGGGGGAGGACAGATACGCAGTATTTT.

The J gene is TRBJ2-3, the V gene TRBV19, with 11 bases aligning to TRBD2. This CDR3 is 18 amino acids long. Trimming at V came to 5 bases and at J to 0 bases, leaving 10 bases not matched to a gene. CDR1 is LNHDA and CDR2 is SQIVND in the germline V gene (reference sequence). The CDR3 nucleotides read TGTGCCAGTAGTTGGAGAAGGGGACTAGCGGAGAGCACAGATACGCAGTATTTT. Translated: CASSWRRGLAESTDTQYF.

CDR3 DNA: TGTGCCAGCAGCCAAGGACTGAAAAACTACAATGAGCAGTTCTTC. This translates into CASSQGLKNYNEQFF. The V gene is TRBV3-1 (or the pseudogene TRBV3-2), the J gene TRBJ2-1; D is unresolved. Germline V CDR1 and CDR2: LGHDT, YNNKEL (reference sequence). The CDR3 length is 15 residues. Trimming pared 1 base from V and 3 bases from J, leaving 10 bases between.

For the CDR3, the DNA is TGTGCCAGCAGCTCTCGAGGGACAGGGTTTCTCAATGAGCAGTTCTTC. Protein sequence: CASSSRGTGFLNEQFF. The gene calls are TRBV11-3 and TRBJ2-1; 9 nucleotides agree with TRBD1. CDR1 and CDR2 (germline): SGHNT, YENEEA. There are 16 residues in the CDR3. J lost 6 bases, V lost 4 bases, and 10 bases had no gene match. Complete variable domain (other parts from reference TRBV11-3 and TRBJ2-1): EAGVVQSPRYKIIEKKQPVAFWCNPISGHNTLYWYLQNLGQGPELLIRYENEEAVDDSQLPKDRFSAERLKGVDSTLKIQPAELGDSAVYLCASSSRGTGFLNEQFFGPGTRLTVL.

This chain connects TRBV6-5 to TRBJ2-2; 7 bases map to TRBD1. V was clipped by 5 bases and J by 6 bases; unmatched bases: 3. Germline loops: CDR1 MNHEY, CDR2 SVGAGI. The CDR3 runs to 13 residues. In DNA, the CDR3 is TGTGCCAGCAGTAGACAGGGTGCCGGGGAGCTGTTTTTT. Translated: CASSRQGAGELFF.

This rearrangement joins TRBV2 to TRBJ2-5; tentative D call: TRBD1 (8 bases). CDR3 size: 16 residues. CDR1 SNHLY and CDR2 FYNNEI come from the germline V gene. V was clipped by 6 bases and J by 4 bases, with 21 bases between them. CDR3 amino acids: CASSLTQGGLGETQYF. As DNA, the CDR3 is TGTGCCAGCAGCCTGACACAGGGGGGGTTGGGAGAGACCCAGTACTTC.

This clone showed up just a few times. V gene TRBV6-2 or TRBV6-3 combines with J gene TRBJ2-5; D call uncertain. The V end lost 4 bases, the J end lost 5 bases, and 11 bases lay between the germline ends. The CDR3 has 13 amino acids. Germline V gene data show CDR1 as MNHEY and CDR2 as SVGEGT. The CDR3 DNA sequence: TGTGCCAGCAGTTTTGAGCTTATGGAGACCCAGTACTTC. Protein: CASSFELMETQYF.

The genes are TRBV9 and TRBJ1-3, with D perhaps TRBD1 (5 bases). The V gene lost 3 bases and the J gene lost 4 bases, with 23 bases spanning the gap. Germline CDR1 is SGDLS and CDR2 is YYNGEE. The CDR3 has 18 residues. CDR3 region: CASSAEIVARRGGNTIYF. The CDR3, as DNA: TGTGCCAGCAGCGCCGAAATTGTGGCTAGGAGGGGCGGAAACACCATATATTTT.

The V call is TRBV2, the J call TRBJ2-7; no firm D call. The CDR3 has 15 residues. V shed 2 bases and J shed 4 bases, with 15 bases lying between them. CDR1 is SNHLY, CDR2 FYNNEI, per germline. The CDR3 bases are TGTGCCAGCAGTGAAAGAGTGGCGGCGCTGTACGAGCAGTACTTC. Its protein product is CASSERVAALYEQYF.

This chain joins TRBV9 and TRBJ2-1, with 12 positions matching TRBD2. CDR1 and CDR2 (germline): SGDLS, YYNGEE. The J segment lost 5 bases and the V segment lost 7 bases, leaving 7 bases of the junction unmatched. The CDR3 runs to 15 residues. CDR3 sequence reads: CASSLAGGPHNEQFF. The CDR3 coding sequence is TGTGCCAGCTCCCTAGCGGGGGGGCCACACAATGAGCAGTTCTTC. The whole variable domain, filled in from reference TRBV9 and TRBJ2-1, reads DSGVTQTPKHLITATGQRVTLRCSPRSGDLSVYWYQQSLDQGLQFLIQYYNGEERAKGNILERFSAQQFPDLHSELNLSSLELGDSALYFCASSLAGGPHNEQFFGPGTRLTVL.

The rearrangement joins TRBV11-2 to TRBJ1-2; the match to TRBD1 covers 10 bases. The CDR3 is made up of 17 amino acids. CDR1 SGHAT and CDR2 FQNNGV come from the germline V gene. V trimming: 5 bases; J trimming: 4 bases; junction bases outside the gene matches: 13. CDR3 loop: CASSPRGRQGASYGYTF. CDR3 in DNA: TGTGCCAGCAGCCCCCGGGGTAGACAGGGGGCGTCCTATGGCTACACCTTC.

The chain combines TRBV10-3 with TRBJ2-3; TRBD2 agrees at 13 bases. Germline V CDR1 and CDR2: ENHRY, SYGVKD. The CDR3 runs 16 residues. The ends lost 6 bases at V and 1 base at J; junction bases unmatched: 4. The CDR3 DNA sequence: TGTGCCATCAGAAACGGACTAGCGGGGGGCACAGATACGCAGTATTTT. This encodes CAIRNGLAGGTDTQYF.

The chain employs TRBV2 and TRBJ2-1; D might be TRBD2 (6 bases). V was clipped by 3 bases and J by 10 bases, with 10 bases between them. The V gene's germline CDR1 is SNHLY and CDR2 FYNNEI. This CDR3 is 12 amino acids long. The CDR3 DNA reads TGTGCCAGCAGTGAGGGGGGTAGGGAGCAGTTCTTC. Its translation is CASSEGGREQFF.

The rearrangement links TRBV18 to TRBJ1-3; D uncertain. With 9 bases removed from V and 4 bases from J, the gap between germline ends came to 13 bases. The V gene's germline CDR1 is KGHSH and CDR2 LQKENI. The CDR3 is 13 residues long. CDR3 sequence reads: CASSATPGNTIYF. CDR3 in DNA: TGTGCCAGTTCCGCCACTCCGGGAAACACCATATATTTT.

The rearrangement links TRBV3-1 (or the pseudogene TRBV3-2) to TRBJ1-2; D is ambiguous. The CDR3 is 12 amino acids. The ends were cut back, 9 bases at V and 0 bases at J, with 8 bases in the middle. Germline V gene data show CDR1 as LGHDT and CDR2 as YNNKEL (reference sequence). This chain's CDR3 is CASLGSNYGYTF. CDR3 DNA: TGTGCCAGTTTGGGCTCTAACTATGGCTACACCTTC.

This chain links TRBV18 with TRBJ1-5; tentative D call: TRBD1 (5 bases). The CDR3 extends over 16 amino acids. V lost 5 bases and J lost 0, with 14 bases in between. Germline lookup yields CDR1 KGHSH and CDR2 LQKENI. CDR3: CASSGGGVYSNQPQHF. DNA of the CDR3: TGTGCCAGCTCAGGCGGGGGAGTTTATAGCAATCAGCCCCAGCATTTT.

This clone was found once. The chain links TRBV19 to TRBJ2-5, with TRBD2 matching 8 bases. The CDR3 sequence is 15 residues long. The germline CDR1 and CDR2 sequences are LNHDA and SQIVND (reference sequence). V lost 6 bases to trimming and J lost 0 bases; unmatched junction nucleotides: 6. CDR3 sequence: CASSLSGGNQETQYF. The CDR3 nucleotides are TGTGCCAGTAGCCTCAGCGGGGGCAACCAAGAGACCCAGTACTTC.

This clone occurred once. The CDR3 DNA is TGTGCCAGCAGCCCCGGGGGAGCGGGAGTCAACGAGCAGTACTTC. This sequence encodes CASSPGGAGVNEQYF. The gene calls are TRBV11-2 and TRBJ2-7; 8 bases line up with TRBD2. Trimming took 5 bases from V and 5 from J; bases not matched to a gene: 11. Germline loops: CDR1 SGHAT, CDR2 FQNNGV. CDR3 length: 15 amino acids.

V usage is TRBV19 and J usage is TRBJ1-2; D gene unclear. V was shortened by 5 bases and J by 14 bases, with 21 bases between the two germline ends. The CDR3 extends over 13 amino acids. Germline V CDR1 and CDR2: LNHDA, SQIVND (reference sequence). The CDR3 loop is CASSLPGEIGWTF. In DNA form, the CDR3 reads TGTGCCAGTAGTCTACCGGGAGAGATCGGGTGGACCTTC.

CDR3 DNA sequence: TGCGCCAGCAGCCAAGTGGTAGCGGGGGGCACAGATACGCAGTATTTT. Translation gives CASSQVVAGGTDTQYF. The chain combines TRBV4-3 with TRBJ2-3, with TRBD2 matching over 9 bases. Unmatched junction bases numbered 3, after V lost 1 base and J lost 1 base. The CDR3 covers 16 residues. Per the germline V gene, CDR1 is LGHNA and CDR2 is YSLEER.

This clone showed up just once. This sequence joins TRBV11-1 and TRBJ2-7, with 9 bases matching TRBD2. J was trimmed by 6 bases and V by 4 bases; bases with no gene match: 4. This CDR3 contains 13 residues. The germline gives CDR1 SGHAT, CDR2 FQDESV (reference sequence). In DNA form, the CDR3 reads TGTGCCAGCAGCTCGCTAGCGGGAAGCGAGCAGTACTTC. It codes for CASSSLAGSEQYF.

The CDR3 nucleotides read TGTGCCAGCAGCCACCCCTGGGACTTCTCCTACGAGCAGTACTTC. Its protein product is CASSHPWDFSYEQYF. The gene calls are TRBV7-2 and TRBJ2-7, with a possible D match to TRBD2 (6 bases). The CDR3 covers 15 residues. Germline CDR1 is SGHTA and CDR2 is FQGNSA. Trimming cost V 5 bases and J 0 bases, with 14 bases left between them.